This T cell receptor beta chain was obtained from a study of control samples from healthy donors and cancer patients. The protocol was immunoSEQ multiplex PCR, while the TCRdb copy is restricted to in-frame clones and leaves out a portion. The sample records around 90,000 clones, more than 75% being singletons. The CDR3 extends over 13 amino acids. V lost 4 bases and J lost 5; bases outside the gene matches: 5. Germline V gene lookup returns CDR1 SGHNT and CDR2 YYREEE (reference sequence). The chain links TRBV5-4 to TRBJ1-2; 7 nucleotides match TRBD1. The clonotype was recovered from a woman aged 40 to 50 in good health. Sequences were obtained from blood. The CDR3 region has the DNA TGTGCCAGCAGCGTGGACAGGTCTTATGGCTACACCTTC. Residues: CASSVDRSYGYTF.